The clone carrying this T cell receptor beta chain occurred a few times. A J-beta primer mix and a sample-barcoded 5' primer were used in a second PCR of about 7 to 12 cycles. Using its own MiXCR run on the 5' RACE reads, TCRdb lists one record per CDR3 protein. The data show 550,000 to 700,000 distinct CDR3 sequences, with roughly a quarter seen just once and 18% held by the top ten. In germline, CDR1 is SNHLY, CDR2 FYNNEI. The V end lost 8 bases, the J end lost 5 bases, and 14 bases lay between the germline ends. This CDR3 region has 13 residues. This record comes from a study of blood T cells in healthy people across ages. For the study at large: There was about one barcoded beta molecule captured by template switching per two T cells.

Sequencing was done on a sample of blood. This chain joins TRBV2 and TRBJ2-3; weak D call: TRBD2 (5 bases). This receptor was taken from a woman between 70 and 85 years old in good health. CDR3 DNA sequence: TGTGCCAGCGGAAGGAACGGGAAAGATACGCAGTATTTT. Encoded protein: CASGRNGKDTQYF.